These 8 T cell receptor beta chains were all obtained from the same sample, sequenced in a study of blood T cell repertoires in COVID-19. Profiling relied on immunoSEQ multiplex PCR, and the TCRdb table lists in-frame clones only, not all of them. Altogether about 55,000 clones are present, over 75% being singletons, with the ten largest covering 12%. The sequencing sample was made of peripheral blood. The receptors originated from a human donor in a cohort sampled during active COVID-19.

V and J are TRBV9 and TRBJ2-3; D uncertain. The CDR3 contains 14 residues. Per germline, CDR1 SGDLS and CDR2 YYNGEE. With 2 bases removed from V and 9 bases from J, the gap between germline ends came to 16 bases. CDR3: CASSVRLNAGTQYF. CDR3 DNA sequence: TGTGCCAGCAGCGTGCGGCTGAACGCCGGCACGCAGTATTTT. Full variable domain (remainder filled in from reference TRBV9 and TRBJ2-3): DSGVTQTPKHLITATGQRVTLRCSPRSGDLSVYWYQQSLDQGLQFLIQYYNGEERAKGNILERFSAQQFPDLHSELNLSSLELGDSALYFCASSVRLNAGTQYFGPGTRLTVL.

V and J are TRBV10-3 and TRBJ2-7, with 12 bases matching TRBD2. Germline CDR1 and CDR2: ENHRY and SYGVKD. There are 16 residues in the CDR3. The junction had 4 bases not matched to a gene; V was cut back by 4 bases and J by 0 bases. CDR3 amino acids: CAISGGLAGASYEQYF. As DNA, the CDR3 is TGTGCCATCAGTGGGGGACTAGCGGGCGCCTCCTACGAGCAGTACTTC.

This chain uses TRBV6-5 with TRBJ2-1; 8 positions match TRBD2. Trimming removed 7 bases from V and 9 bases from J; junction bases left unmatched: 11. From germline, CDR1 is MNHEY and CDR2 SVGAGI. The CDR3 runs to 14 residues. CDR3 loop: CASIRERENTEQFF. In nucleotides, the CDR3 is TGTGCCAGCATTAGAGAGCGGGAGAATACTGAGCAGTTCTTC.

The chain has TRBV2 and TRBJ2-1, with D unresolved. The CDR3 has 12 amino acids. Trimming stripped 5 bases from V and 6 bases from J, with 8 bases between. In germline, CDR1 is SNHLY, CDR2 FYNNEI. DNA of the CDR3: TGTGCCAGCAGTAAATCGGGCAATGAGCAGTTCTTC. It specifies CASSKSGNEQFF.

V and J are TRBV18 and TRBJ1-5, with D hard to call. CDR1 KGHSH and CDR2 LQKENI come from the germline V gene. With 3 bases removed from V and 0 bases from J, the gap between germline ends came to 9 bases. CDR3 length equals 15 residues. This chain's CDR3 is CASSPSIHSNQPQHF. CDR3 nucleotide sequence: TGTGCCAGCTCACCTTCAATTCATAGCAATCAGCCCCAGCATTTT.

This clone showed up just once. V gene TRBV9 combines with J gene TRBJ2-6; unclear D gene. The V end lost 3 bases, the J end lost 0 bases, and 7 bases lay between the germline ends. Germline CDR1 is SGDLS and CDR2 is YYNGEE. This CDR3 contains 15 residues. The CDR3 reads CASSEPSSGANVLTF. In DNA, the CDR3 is TGTGCCAGCAGCGAACCGAGCTCTGGGGCCAACGTCCTGACTTTC.

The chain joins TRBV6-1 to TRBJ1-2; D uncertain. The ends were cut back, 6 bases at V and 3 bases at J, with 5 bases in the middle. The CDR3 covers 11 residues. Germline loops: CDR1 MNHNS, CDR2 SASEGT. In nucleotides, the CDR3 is TGTGCCAGCAGCGTAGACTATGGCTACACCTTC. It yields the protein CASSVDYGYTF.

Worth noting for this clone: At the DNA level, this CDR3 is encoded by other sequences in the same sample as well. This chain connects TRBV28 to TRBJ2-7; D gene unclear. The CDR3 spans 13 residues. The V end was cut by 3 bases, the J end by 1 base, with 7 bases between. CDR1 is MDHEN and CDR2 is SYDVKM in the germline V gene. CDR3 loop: CASSFASSYEQYF. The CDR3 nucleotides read TGTGCCAGCAGTTTTGCCAGTTCCTACGAGCAGTACTTC.